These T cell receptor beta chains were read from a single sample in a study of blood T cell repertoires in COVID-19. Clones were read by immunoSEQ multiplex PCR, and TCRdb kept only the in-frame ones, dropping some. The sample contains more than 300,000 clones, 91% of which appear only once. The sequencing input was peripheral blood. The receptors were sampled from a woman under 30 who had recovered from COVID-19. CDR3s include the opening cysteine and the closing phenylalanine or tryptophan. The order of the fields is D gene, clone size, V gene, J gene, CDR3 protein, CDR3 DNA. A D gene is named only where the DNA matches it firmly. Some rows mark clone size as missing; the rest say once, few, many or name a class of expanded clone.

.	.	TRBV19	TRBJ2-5	CASSIRETQYF	TGTGCCAGTAGTATTCGGGAGACCCAGTACTTC
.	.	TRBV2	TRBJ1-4	CASSEIAGSWEKLFF	TGTGCCAGCAGTGAGATAGCGGGGTCTTGGGAAAAACTGTTTTTT
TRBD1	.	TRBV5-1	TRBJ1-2	CASSLGTGDGYTF	TGCGCCAGCAGCTTGGGTACAGGGGACGGCTACACCTTC
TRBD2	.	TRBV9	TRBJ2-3	CASSVGAGGPTDTQYF	TGTGCCAGCAGCGTAGGAGCGGGAGGGCCCACAGATACGCAGTATTTT
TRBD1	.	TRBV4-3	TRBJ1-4	CASKLWGQGDEKLFF	TGCGCCAGCAAACTCTGGGGACAGGGTGATGAAAAACTGTTTTTT
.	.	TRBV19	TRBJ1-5	CASSQGRGHQPQHF	TGTGCCAGTAGTCAGGGCAGGGGTCATCAGCCCCAGCATTTT
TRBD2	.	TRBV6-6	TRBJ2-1	CASHSGSYNEQFF	TGTGCCAGCCATAGCGGGTCCTACAATGAGCAGTTCTTC
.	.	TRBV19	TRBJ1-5	CASKGLHYSNQPQHF	TGTGCCAGTAAGGGACTTCACTATAGCAATCAGCCCCAGCATTTT
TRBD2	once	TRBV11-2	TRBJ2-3	CASSNPLAGGTSTDTQYF	TGTGCCAGCAGCAACCCACTAGCGGGAGGAACTAGCACAGATACGCAGTATTTT
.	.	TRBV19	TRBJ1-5	CASSISGSVPGNQPQHF	TGTGCCAGTAGTATATCAGGATCGGTACCGGGCAATCAGCCCCAGCATTTT
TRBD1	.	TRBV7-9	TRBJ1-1	CASSLARYQGAPTEAFF	TGTGCCAGCAGCTTAGCGCGGTATCAGGGGGCGCCGACTGAAGCTTTCTTT
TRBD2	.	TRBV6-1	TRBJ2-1	CASSYSGGRGNEQFF	TGTGCCAGCAGCTACAGTGGCGGGCGGGGGAATGAGCAGTTCTTC
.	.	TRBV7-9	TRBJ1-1	CASSPVNTEAFF	TGTGCCAGCAGCCCAGTCAACACTGAAGCTTTCTTT
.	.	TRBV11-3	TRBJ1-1	CASSTAGVHPTEAFF	TGTGCCAGCAGCACCGCCGGGGTCCATCCCACTGAAGCTTTCTTT
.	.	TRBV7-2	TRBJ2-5	CASNLEPSVETQYF	TGTGCCAGCAACTTAGAGCCTAGCGTCGAGACCCAGTACTTC
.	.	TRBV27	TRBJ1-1	CASSFMGRTPEAFF	TGTGCCAGCAGCTTTATGGGTCGGACACCTGAAGCTTTCTTT
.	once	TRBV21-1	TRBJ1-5	CASSTKTGGNGIGNQPQHF	TGTGCCAGCAGCACAAAAACAGGGGGCAATGGGATCGGCAATCAGCCCCAGCATTTT
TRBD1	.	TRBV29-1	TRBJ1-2	CSVGTGGGGYTF	TGCAGCGTTGGGACAGGGGGAGGCGGCTACACCTTC
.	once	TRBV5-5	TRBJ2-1	CASSLGRRGSNEQFF	TGTGCCAGCAGCTTGGGGCGGCGGGGTTCCAATGAGCAGTTCTTC
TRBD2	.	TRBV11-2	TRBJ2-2	CASSYTSGAGTGELFF	TGTGCCAGCAGCTACACTAGCGGGGCAGGTACCGGGGAGCTGTTTTTT
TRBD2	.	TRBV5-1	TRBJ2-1	CASRFGGRAYNEQFF	TGCGCCAGCAGGTTTGGGGGGAGGGCCTACAATGAGCAGTTCTTC
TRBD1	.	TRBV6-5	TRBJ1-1	CASSKDRVTEAFF	TGTGCCAGCAGTAAGGACAGGGTGACTGAAGCTTTCTTT